This T cell receptor (beta chain) was identified in a study of radiotherapy plus CTLA-4 blockade in lung cancer. TCRdb keeps only in-frame clones here, not all; method: immunoSEQ multiplex PCR. The sample contains about 51,000 clones, more than 75% of which appear only once. Sequenced material: peripheral blood, taken from a patient treated with radiotherapy plus ipilimumab. This receptor was taken from a human donor with non-small cell lung cancer who had a complete response to radiotherapy plus ipilimumab.

CDR3 DNA: TGTGCCAGCAGTTTTTCCGGGACTAGCGGGGGGGTATACGAGCAGTACTTC. Its translation is CASSFSGTSGGVYEQYF. The chain links TRBV27 to TRBJ2-7; 16 positions match TRBD2. Germline CDR1 and CDR2: MNHEY and SMNVEV (reference sequence). The CDR3 runs to 17 residues. V trimming: 3 bases; J trimming: 4 bases; junction bases outside the gene matches: 6.